This record covers a single TCR beta chain. Germline loops: CDR1 MGHDK, CDR2 SYGVNS. This CDR3 comprises 14 residues. V was trimmed by 4 bases and J by 3 bases, leaving 7 bases between them. The source of the sample is a study of control samples from healthy donors and cancer patients. Generated by immunoSEQ multiplex PCR, the TCRdb table keeps only in-frame clones and is missing some. The top ten clones hold about 1.6% of a sample with approximately 220,000 clones, 85% to 95% of them seen once. The TCR comes from a man over 45 in good health. Input material: blood. The gene calls are TRBV25-1 and TRBJ1-6; D might be TRBD1 (5 bases). The CDR3, as DNA: TGTGCCAGCAGTGCAGGACACTATAATTCACCCCTCCACTTT. Translating gives CASSAGHYNSPLHF.